The present T cell receptor (beta chain) was sequenced within a study of OX40 agonist ivuxolimab in advanced cancers. Whole-study findings and limits: Partial responders treated at 0.1-3.0 mg/kg exhibited clonal expansion among the lowest measured.

Repertoires were generated with immunoSEQ multiplex PCR, while TCRdb's copy carries only in-frame clones and drops some. The sample shows under 100,000 clones, over 70% of them seen only once. As regards this clone: The antigen is undetermined. Other DNA sequences within the sample encode an identical CDR3.

It was autoimmune disease history or systemic immunosuppression that excluded patients. CDR1 and CDR2 (germline): SGHDT, YYEEEE. The V gene end was trimmed by 0 bases and the J gene end by 5 bases; junction bases not matched to a gene: 3. CDR3 length: 15 residues. The origin of this receptor is an adult with an advanced solid tumor such as melanoma, head and neck, liver or kidney cancer. The gene calls are TRBV5-6 and TRBJ2-5, with 11 bases that match TRBD2. The sequences come from CD4+ or CD8+ T cells sorted from blood, collected in a trial of the OX40 agonist ivuxolimab. CDR3 amino acids: CASSLVAGGRETQYF. In nucleotides, the CDR3 is TGTGCCAGCAGCTTGGTAGCGGGGGGGCGGGAGACCCAGTACTTC.